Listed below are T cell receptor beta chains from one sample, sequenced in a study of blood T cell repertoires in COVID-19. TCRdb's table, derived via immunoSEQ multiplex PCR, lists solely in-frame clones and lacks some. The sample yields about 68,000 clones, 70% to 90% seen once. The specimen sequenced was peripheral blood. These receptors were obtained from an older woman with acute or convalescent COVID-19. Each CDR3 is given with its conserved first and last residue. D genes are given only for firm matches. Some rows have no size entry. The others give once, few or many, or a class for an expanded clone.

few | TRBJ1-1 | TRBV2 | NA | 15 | CASRDTGWVDTEAFF | TGTGCCAGCAGAGATACAGGATGGGTTGACACTGAAGCTTTCTTT
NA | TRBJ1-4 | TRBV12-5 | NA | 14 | CASGSGHGNEKLFF | TGTGCTAGTGGTTCGGGACACGGGAATGAAAAACTGTTTTTT
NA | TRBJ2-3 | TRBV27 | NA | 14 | CASSFGQLTDTQYF | TGTGCCAGCAGTTTTGGACAGCTCACAGATACGCAGTATTTT
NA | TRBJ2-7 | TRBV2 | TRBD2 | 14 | CASRTPGLANEQYF | TGTGCCAGCAGGACTCCGGGACTAGCGAACGAGCAGTACTTC
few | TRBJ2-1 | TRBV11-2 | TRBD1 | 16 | CASRKPGTGLRNEQFF | TGTGCCAGCAGGAAACCCGGGACAGGGTTAAGGAATGAGCAGTTCTTC
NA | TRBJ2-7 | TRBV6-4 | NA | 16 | CASSSPRQAGDYEQYF | TGTGCCAGCAGTTCCCCCCGACAGGCGGGGGACTACGAGCAGTACTTC
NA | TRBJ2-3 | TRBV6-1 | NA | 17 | CASSEQGGHYYTDTQYF | TGTGCCAGCAGTGAGCAGGGGGGCCATTATTACACAGATACGCAGTATTTT
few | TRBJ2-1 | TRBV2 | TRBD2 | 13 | CATEDLAGNEQFF | TGTGCCACCGAGGACCTAGCGGGAAATGAGCAGTTCTTC
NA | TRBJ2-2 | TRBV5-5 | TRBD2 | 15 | CASSAGTINTGELFF | TGTGCCAGCAGCGCCGGGACTATAAACACCGGGGAGCTGTTTTTT
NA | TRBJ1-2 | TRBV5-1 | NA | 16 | CASSLAPLGVRYGYTF | TGCGCCAGCAGCTTGGCCCCCTTAGGGGTGCGCTATGGCTACACCTTC